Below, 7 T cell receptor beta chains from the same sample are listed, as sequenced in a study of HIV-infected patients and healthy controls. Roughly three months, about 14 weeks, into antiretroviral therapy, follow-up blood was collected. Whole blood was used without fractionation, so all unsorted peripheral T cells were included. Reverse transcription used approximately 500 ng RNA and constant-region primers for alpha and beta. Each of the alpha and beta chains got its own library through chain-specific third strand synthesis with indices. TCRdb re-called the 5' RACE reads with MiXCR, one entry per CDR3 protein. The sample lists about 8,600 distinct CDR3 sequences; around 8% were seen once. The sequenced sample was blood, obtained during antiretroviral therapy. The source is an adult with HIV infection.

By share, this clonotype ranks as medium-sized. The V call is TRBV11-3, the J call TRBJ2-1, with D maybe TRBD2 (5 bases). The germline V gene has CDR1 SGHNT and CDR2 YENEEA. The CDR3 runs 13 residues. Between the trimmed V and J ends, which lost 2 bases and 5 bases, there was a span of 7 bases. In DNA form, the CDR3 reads TGTGCCAGCAGCTTATTGGGAGACAATGAGCAGTTCTTC. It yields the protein CASSLLGDNEQFF. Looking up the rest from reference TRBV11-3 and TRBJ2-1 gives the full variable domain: EAGVVQSPRYKIIEKKQPVAFWCNPISGHNTLYWYLQNLGQGPELLIRYENEEAVDDSQLPKDRFSAERLKGVDSTLKIQPAELGDSAVYLCASSLLGDNEQFFGPGTRLTVL.

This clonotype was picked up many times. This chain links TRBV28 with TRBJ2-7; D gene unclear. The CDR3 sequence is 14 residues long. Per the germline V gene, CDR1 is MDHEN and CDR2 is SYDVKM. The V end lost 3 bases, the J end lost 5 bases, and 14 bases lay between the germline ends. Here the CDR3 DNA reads TGTGCCAGCAGTTTCCGGGCTAAAGCGAACGAGCAGTACTTC. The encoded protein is CASSFRAKANEQYF. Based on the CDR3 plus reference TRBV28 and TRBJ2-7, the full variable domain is DVKVTQSSRYLVKRTGEKVFLECVQDMDHENMFWYRQDPGLGLRLIYFSYDVKMKEKGDIPEGYSVSREKKERFSLILESASTNQTSMYLCASSFRAKANEQYFGPGTRLTVT.

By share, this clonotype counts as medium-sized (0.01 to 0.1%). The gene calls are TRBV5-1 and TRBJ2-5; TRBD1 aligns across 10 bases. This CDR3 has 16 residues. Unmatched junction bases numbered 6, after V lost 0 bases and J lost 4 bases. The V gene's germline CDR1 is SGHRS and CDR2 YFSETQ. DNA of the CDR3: TGCGCCAGCAGCTTGGCGAAGACAGGGGGCGGAGAGACCCAGTACTTC. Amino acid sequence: CASSLAKTGGGETQYF.

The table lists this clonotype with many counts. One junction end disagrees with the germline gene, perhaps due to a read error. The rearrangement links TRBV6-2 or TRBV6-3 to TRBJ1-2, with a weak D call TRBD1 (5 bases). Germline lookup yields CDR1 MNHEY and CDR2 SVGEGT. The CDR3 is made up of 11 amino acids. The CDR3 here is CASSRDRYYAF. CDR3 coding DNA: TGTGCCAGCAGCCGAGACAGATACTATGCCTTC.

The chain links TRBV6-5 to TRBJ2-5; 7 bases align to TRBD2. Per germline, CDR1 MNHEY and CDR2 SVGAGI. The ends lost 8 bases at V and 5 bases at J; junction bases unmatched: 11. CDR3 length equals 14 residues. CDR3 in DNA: TGTGCCAGCCAGAGCGGGGCAATATCTGAGACCCAGTACTTC. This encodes CASQSGAISETQYF.

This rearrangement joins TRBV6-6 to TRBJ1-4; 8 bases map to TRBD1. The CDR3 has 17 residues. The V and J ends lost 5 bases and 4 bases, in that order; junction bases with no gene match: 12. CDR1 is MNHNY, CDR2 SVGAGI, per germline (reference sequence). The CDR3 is CASSPGGQGAGNEKLFF. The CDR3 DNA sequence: TGTGCCAGCAGTCCCGGAGGGCAGGGGGCTGGTAATGAAAAACTGTTTTTT.

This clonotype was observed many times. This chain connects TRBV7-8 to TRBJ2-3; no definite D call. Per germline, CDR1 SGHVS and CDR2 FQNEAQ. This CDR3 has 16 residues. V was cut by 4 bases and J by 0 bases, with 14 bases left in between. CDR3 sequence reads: CASSSRPRTSTDTQYF. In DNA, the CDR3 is TGTGCCAGCAGCTCCCGGCCGCGAACTAGCACAGATACGCAGTATTTT.